The entry below gives a single T cell receptor (beta chain) sequence along with its context. Antigen unknown. The CDR3 covers 14 residues. In germline, CDR1 is DFQATT, CDR2 SNEGSKA (reference sequence). V was clipped by 2 bases and J by 4 bases, with 14 bases between them. Next came a second PCR, run for roughly 6 to 11 cycles, which used a sample-barcoded 5' primer along with a J-beta primer mix. Every single cDNA molecule received a tag from a template-switch adaptor with 12 random nucleotides. One entry per CDR3 protein, called by TCRdb with MiXCR from the 5' RACE reads. Here the sample spans fewer than 2 million distinct CDR3 sequences, roughly two fifths being singletons. The study isolated at least 6.5 million PBMCs from each sample. This sample was included in a study of blood T cells in healthy people across ages. Study-wide findings and caveats: Strong correlation linked observed beta diversity and percent naive T cells.

The sequenced sample consisted of blood. This sequence was found in a human donor in good health. This chain joins TRBV20-1 and TRBJ1-2, with D maybe TRBD1 (6 bases). CDR3 coding DNA: TGCAGTGCTAGAACTCAGGGGCCCCTCTATGGCTACACCTTC. It specifies CSARTQGPLYGYTF.